The 23 T cell receptor beta chains below all came from one sample that was sequenced in a study of blood T cell repertoires in COVID-19. The repertoire was sequenced with immunoSEQ multiplex PCR; TCRdb's copy has only in-frame clones and lacks some. This table holds hundreds of thousands of clones, around 91% found once. Material: peripheral blood. The receptors stem from a woman between 18 and 29 years old who had recovered from COVID-19.

For the CDR3, the DNA is TGTGCCAGCAGCATTATACCGGGAGCCCCGAATGAGCAGTTCTTC. Translated, it gives CASSIIPGAPNEQFF. The rearrangement joins TRBV11-2 to TRBJ2-1, with D perhaps TRBD2 (6 bases). Trimming removed 5 bases from V and 7 bases from J, with 18 bases in between. The CDR3 runs 15 residues. Germline values: CDR1 SGHAT, CDR2 FQNNGV. Together with reference TRBV11-2 and TRBJ2-1, the CDR3 gives the full variable domain: EAGVAQSPRYKIIEKRQSVAFWCNPISGHATLYWYQQILGQGPKLLIQFQNNGVVDDSQLPKDRFSAERLKGVDSTLKIQPAKLEDSAVYLCASSIIPGAPNEQFFGPGTRLTVL.

Turning to this clone: The same CDR3 arises from other DNA sequences in this sample as well. The chain recombines TRBV6-5 with TRBJ1-2, with TRBD1 as a possible D gene (5 bases). The germline V and J ends were trimmed by 6 bases and 2 bases, with 10 bases remaining between them. The V gene's germline CDR1 is MNHEY and CDR2 SVGAGI. This CDR3 region has 13 residues. For the CDR3, the DNA is TGTGCCAGCAGCAGGGACTTAAACTATGGCTACACCTTC. Protein sequence: CASSRDLNYGYTF.

The rearrangement links TRBV13 to TRBJ2-1; 9 bases agree with TRBD2. Germline V gives CDR1 PRHDT, CDR2 FYEKMQ (reference sequence). The CDR3 is made up of 17 amino acids. Losses at the gene ends were 4 bases for V and 4 bases for J; bases not matched to a gene: 11. The CDR3 loop is CASSSPFVAGVYNEQFF. The CDR3 DNA follows: TGTGCCAGCAGCTCCCCGTTTGTAGCGGGAGTGTACAATGAGCAGTTCTTC.

The chain joins TRBV4-3 to TRBJ1-3; D perhaps matches TRBD1 (6 bases). The CDR3 is made up of 15 amino acids. Trimming pared 3 bases from V and 3 bases from J, leaving 12 bases between. Germline CDR1 is LGHNA and CDR2 is YSLEER. The CDR3 loop reads CASSQRTEVGNTIYF. CDR3 nucleotide sequence: TGCGCCAGCAGCCAGCGGACAGAGGTTGGAAACACCATATATTTT.

The rearrangement links TRBV6-5 to TRBJ1-5; 7 positions match TRBD1. The V segment lost 8 bases and the J segment 1 base; nucleotides outside the gene matches: 5. In germline, CDR1 is MNHEY, CDR2 SVGAGI. This CDR3 has 14 residues. The CDR3 protein is CASASQGSNQPQHF. The CDR3 nucleotides are TGTGCCAGCGCCTCACAGGGGAGCAATCAGCCCCAGCATTTT.

V usage is TRBV7-9 and J usage is TRBJ1-3, with a tentative D call TRBD1 (5 bases). The CDR3 consists of 16 residues. Trimming shortened V by 8 bases and J by 1 base, and 18 bases separated the two germline ends. Germline CDR1 SEHNR, CDR2 FQNEAQ (reference sequence). CDR3 nucleotide sequence: TGTGCCAGCGCCACGCCGGGACTCATGTCTGGAAACACCATATATTTT. It is translated as CASATPGLMSGNTIYF. The entire variable domain, with the rest obtained from reference TRBV7-9 and TRBJ1-3, is as follows: DTGVSQNPRHKITKRGQNVTFRCDPISEHNRLYWYRQTLGQGPEFLTYFQNEAQLEKSRLLSDRFSAERPKGSFSTLEIQRTEQGDSAMYLCASATPGLMSGNTIYFGEGSWLTVV.

The V call is TRBV15, the J call TRBJ2-7, with 14 bases that match TRBD2. This CDR3 contains 15 residues. V trimming: 7 bases; J trimming: 2 bases; junction bases outside the gene matches: 4. Looked up from germline, CDR1 is LNHNV and CDR2 is YYDKDF (reference sequence). CDR3 loop: CATKTSGRGAYEQYV. The DNA of the CDR3 is TGTGCCACCAAGACTAGCGGGAGGGGAGCCTACGAGCAGTACGTC.

This rearrangement joins TRBV30 to TRBJ2-7; tentative D call: TRBD2 (6 bases). Trimming took 0 bases from V and 6 from J, leaving 6 bases between them. The CDR3 is made up of 11 amino acids. Germline CDR1 and CDR2: GTSNPN and SVGIG (reference sequence). CDR3 in DNA: TGTGCCTGGAGTGTGGGGGGCGAGCAGTACGTC. Amino acid sequence: CAWSVGGEQYV.

The V gene is TRBV2, the J gene TRBJ2-5; TRBD2 matches 9 bases. The trim removed 3 bases at V and 5 bases at J, leaving 7 bases unmatched. CDR1 is SNHLY, CDR2 FYNNEI, per germline. This CDR3 is built from 15 residues. The CDR3 is CASSEGLAGQETQYF. The DNA for the CDR3 is TGTGCCAGCAGTGAGGGGCTAGCGGGACAGGAGACCCAGTACTTC.

This chain links TRBV5-1 with TRBJ2-5; 14 bases fit TRBD2. Germline CDR1 SGHRS, CDR2 YFSETQ. The V and J ends lost 4 bases and 5 bases, in that order; junction bases with no gene match: 4. The CDR3 extends over 15 amino acids. The CDR3 loop is CASSRGLAGEETQYF. CDR3 bases: TGCGCCAGCAGCAGGGGACTAGCGGGAGAGGAGACCCAGTACTTC.

The rearrangement uses TRBV6-2 or TRBV6-3 and TRBJ2-1; 9 bases agree with TRBD2. V shed 2 bases, J shed 7 bases, and the junction held 6 bases outside the gene matches. In germline, CDR1 is MNHEY, CDR2 SVGEGT. The CDR3 covers 15 residues. CDR3 loop: CASSYLLAGKNEQFF. CDR3 nucleotide sequence: TGTGCCAGCAGTTACCTCCTAGCGGGGAAGAATGAGCAGTTCTTC.

As DNA, the CDR3 is TGTGCCAGCAGTAAAACAGGGCCGGGCGAGCAGTACGTC. It is translated as CASSKTGPGEQYV. This chain connects TRBV6-2 or TRBV6-3 to TRBJ2-7; a possible D gene is TRBD1 (6 bases). V lost 5 bases to trimming and J lost 6 bases, with 14 bases between them. This CDR3 contains 13 residues. The germline V gene has CDR1 MNHEY and CDR2 SVGEGT.

The chain employs TRBV6-2 or TRBV6-3 and TRBJ2-7; D possibly corresponds to TRBD1 (5 bases). Germline-derived CDR1 and CDR2 are MNHEY and SVGEGT. This CDR3 spans 12 amino acids. V lost 4 bases, J lost 6 bases, and 10 bases lay in between. CDR3 sequence: CASSLSGLEQYV. DNA of the CDR3: TGTGCCAGCAGTTTGTCAGGGCTCGAGCAGTACGTC.

This rearrangement joins TRBV3-1 (or the pseudogene TRBV3-2) to TRBJ1-1, with no clear D. Germline values: CDR1 LGHDT, CDR2 YNNKEL (reference sequence). V lost 2 bases to trimming and J lost 4 bases, with 14 bases between them. The CDR3 totals 15 residues. DNA of the CDR3: TGTGCCAGCAGCCAAAGACCACAGTTATCCACTGAAGCTTTCTTT. As protein: CASSQRPQLSTEAFF.

V is TRBV7-2 and J is TRBJ2-5; 10 nucleotides match TRBD2. J was trimmed by 4 bases and V by 2 bases; bases with no gene match: 16. The CDR3 sequence is 19 residues long. CDR1 is SGHTA and CDR2 is FQGNSA in the germline V gene. The CDR3, as DNA: TGTGCCAGCAGCTTAAGAGCGGGAGGGCGTTACTTACGGAGAGAGACCCAGTACTTC. This translates into CASSLRAGGRYLRRETQYF.

The chain links TRBV6-2 or TRBV6-3 to TRBJ2-1; 7 positions agree with TRBD1. This CDR3 region has 15 residues. Germline-derived CDR1 and CDR2 are MNHEY and SVGEGT. V trimming: 1 base; J trimming: 2 bases; junction bases outside the gene matches: 2. CDR3 in DNA: TGTGCCAGCAGTTACTTAGGGGGCGCCTACAATGAGCAGTTCTTC. Encoded protein: CASSYLGGAYNEQFF.

The V gene is TRBV4-3, the J gene TRBJ2-1; 8 nucleotides line up with TRBD2. The germline CDR1 and CDR2 sequences are LGHNA and YSLEER. This CDR3 spans 17 amino acids. V shed 1 base and J 7 bases; nucleotides not matched to a gene: 12. CDR3 in amino acids: CASSQGLAGPVRNEQFF. The CDR3 DNA reads as TGCGCCAGCAGCCAAGGGCTAGCGGGTCCCGTTAGGAATGAGCAGTTCTTC.

This sequence joins TRBV5-1 and TRBJ2-1, with 9 bases fitting TRBD2. Germline V lookup: CDR1 SGHRS, CDR2 YFSETQ. There are 15 residues in the CDR3. Trimming removed 1 base from V and 5 bases from J; junction bases left unmatched: 4. The CDR3 nucleotides read TGCGCCAGCAGCTTGTTTCCTAGCGGGGACAATGAGCAGTTCTTC. This codes for CASSLFPSGDNEQFF. The full variable domain, its missing parts supplied by reference TRBV5-1 and TRBJ2-1, is KAGVTQTPRYLIKTRGQQVTLSCSPISGHRSVSWYQQTPGQGLQFLFEYFSETQRNKGNFPGRFSGRQFSNSRSEMNVSTLELGDSALYLCASSLFPSGDNEQFFGPGTRLTVL.

The rearrangement uses TRBV19 and TRBJ1-5; 10 nucleotides line up with TRBD1. Germline CDR1 is LNHDA and CDR2 is SQIVND (reference sequence). The CDR3 runs to 16 residues. The V and J ends lost 3 bases and 10 bases, in that order; junction bases with no gene match: 12. The CDR3 DNA reads as TGTGCCAGTAGTATCCCCCGGGACAGGGGAGCCCGACCCCAGCATTTT. Its protein is CASSIPRDRGARPQHF. The full variable domain, its missing parts supplied by reference TRBV19 and TRBJ1-5, is DGGITQSPKYLFRKEGQNVTLSCEQNLNHDAMYWYRQDPGQGLRLIYYSQIVNDFQKGDIAEGYSVSREKKESFPLTVTSAQKNPTAFYLCASSIPRDRGARPQHFGDGTRLSIL.

The chain carries TRBV5-6 and TRBJ2-1; 11 bases are shared with TRBD2. Trimming took 2 bases from V and 4 from J; bases not matched to a gene: 2. Per germline, CDR1 SGHDT and CDR2 YYEEEE. CDR3 length: 15 residues. In nucleotides, the CDR3 is TGTGCCAGCAGCTTTGGGACTAGCGGTTACAATGAGCAGTTCTTC. As protein: CASSFGTSGYNEQFF.

This chain connects TRBV3-1 (or the pseudogene TRBV3-2) to TRBJ1-3, with 8 bases fitting TRBD1. V trimming: 6 bases; J trimming: 0 bases; junction bases outside the gene matches: 7. The CDR3 runs to 16 residues. From germline, CDR1 is LGHDT and CDR2 YNNKEL (reference sequence). CDR3 bases: TGTGCCAGCAGTCCCCGGGACAGGCGCTCTGGAAACACCATATATTTT. It codes for CASSPRDRRSGNTIYF.

This sequence joins TRBV5-1 and TRBJ2-3; TRBD2 matches at 7 bases. Germline CDR1 and CDR2: SGHRS and YFSETQ. The trim removed 2 bases at V and 4 bases at J, leaving 4 bases unmatched. The CDR3 has 14 amino acids. CDR3 sequence reads: CASSLTSVPDTQYF. The DNA for the CDR3 is TGCGCCAGCAGCTTAACTAGCGTCCCAGATACGCAGTATTTT.

The chain has TRBV12-5 and TRBJ1-2; tentatively, D is TRBD1 (6 bases). Germline assignment: CDR1 LGHNT and CDR2 FRNRAP. V was clipped by 5 bases and J by 2 bases, with 15 bases between them. The CDR3 runs to 15 residues. The CDR3 reads CASGTLGGGNYGYTF. The CDR3 DNA reads TGTGCTAGTGGTACCTTGGGGGGGGGCAACTATGGCTACACCTTC.